A selection of T cell receptor beta chains follows, all from one sample in a study of blood T cell repertoires in COVID-19. Sequenced by immunoSEQ multiplex PCR; TCRdb stores in-frame clones only, minus some. Here the sample spans approximately 90,000 clones, roughly 78% being singletons. Sequencing was performed on peripheral blood. These receptors all stem from a woman older than 75 with acute or convalescent COVID-19. CDR3s include the opening cysteine and the closing phenylalanine or tryptophan. Fields, in order: CDR3 protein, CDR3 DNA, clone size, D gene, J gene, V gene. A D gene is named only where the DNA matches it firmly. Expanded clones get a size class; other rows say once, few or many, or leave the size out.

cdr3_aa: CASSPVGGAIYNEQFF; cdr3_nt: TGTGCCAGTAGTCCCGTAGGGGGGGCGATTTACAATGAGCAGTTCTTC; clone_size: NA; d_call: NA; j_call: TRBJ2-1; v_call: TRBV19
cdr3_aa: CASSSISPLINYGYTF; cdr3_nt: TGTGCCAGCAGTTCTATTAGCCCCCTGATTAACTATGGCTACACCTTC; clone_size: NA; d_call: NA; j_call: TRBJ1-2; v_call: TRBV28
cdr3_aa: CASSLKGQGSAGYTF; cdr3_nt: TGTGCCAGCAGCTTAAAAGGGCAGGGTTCCGCTGGCTACACCTTC; clone_size: once; d_call: NA; j_call: TRBJ1-2; v_call: TRBV11-2
cdr3_aa: CASSYSPRGEQFF; cdr3_nt: TGTGCCAGCAGTTACTCGCCGCGGGGTGAGCAGTTCTTC; clone_size: NA; d_call: NA; j_call: TRBJ2-1; v_call: TRBV6-5
cdr3_aa: CAISEPGEQFF; cdr3_nt: TGTGCCATCAGTGAACCGGGAGAGCAGTTCTTC; clone_size: NA; d_call: NA; j_call: TRBJ2-1; v_call: TRBV10-3
cdr3_aa: CASSLARMVDGELFF; cdr3_nt: TGCGCCAGCAGCTTGGCCAGGATGGTGGACGGGGAGCTGTTTTTT; clone_size: many; d_call: NA; j_call: TRBJ2-2; v_call: TRBV5-1
cdr3_aa: CASSYRAGGYSNQPQHF; cdr3_nt: TGTGCCAGCAGTTACCGCGCAGGGGGTTATAGCAATCAGCCCCAGCATTTT; clone_size: NA; d_call: TRBD1; j_call: TRBJ1-5; v_call: TRBV6-2/TRBV6-3
cdr3_aa: CASSGAPDNEQFF; cdr3_nt: TGTGCCAGCAGTGGAGCTCCTGACAATGAGCAGTTCTTC; clone_size: NA; d_call: NA; j_call: TRBJ2-1; v_call: TRBV2
cdr3_aa: CASSHSKLRVDTQYF; cdr3_nt: TGTGCCAGCAGCCACTCTAAGCTTCGGGTAGATACGCAGTATTTT; clone_size: NA; d_call: NA; j_call: TRBJ2-3; v_call: TRBV28
cdr3_aa: CASSPRGDAEGAEAFF; cdr3_nt: TGTGCCAGCAGCCCCCGAGGTGACGCTGAGGGTGCTGAAGCTTTCTTT; clone_size: few; d_call: NA; j_call: TRBJ1-1; v_call: TRBV7-3
cdr3_aa: CASSPTPDSEAFF; cdr3_nt: TGTGCCAGCAGTCCTACCCCCGACAGTGAAGCTTTCTTT; clone_size: NA; d_call: NA; j_call: TRBJ1-1; v_call: TRBV6-5
cdr3_aa: CASSPRQLTEAFF; cdr3_nt: TGTGCCAGCAGCCCCCGACAGCTCACTGAAGCTTTCTTT; clone_size: NA; d_call: NA; j_call: TRBJ1-1; v_call: TRBV7-2
cdr3_aa: CASRGTGGSPLHF; cdr3_nt: TGTGCCAGCAGGGGGACAGGGGGGTCACCCCTCCACTTT; clone_size: NA; d_call: TRBD1; j_call: TRBJ1-6; v_call: TRBV6-5
cdr3_aa: CAISDQLENTEAFF; cdr3_nt: TGTGCCATCAGTGACCAGCTAGAGAACACTGAAGCTTTCTTT; clone_size: NA; d_call: NA; j_call: TRBJ1-1; v_call: TRBV10-3
cdr3_aa: CASSDSGLSPEAFF; cdr3_nt: TGTGCCAGCAGTGACAGCGGGTTAAGCCCTGAAGCTTTCTTT; clone_size: NA; d_call: NA; j_call: TRBJ1-1; v_call: TRBV6-1
cdr3_aa: CASRDRPNEKLFF; cdr3_nt: TGTGCCAGCCGGGACAGGCCTAATGAAAAACTGTTTTTT; clone_size: few; d_call: TRBD1; j_call: TRBJ1-4; v_call: TRBV6-4
cdr3_aa: CASSPWGPREPQHF; cdr3_nt: TGTGCCAGCAGTCCCTGGGGGCCCAGGGAGCCCCAGCATTTT; clone_size: NA; d_call: NA; j_call: TRBJ1-5; v_call: TRBV28
cdr3_aa: CAWGLGGDSSHTEAFF; cdr3_nt: TGTGCCTGGGGCCTCGGGGGGGACAGCTCGCACACTGAAGCTTTCTTT; clone_size: NA; d_call: TRBD1; j_call: TRBJ1-1; v_call: TRBV30
cdr3_aa: CASRPGGAPNYGYTF; cdr3_nt: TGTGCCAGCAGACCCGGGGGGGCGCCTAACTATGGCTACACCTTC; clone_size: NA; d_call: NA; j_call: TRBJ1-2; v_call: TRBV9
cdr3_aa: CASSVPRGGTNEKLFF; cdr3_nt: TGTGCCAGCAGCGTCCCCAGAGGAGGGACTAATGAAAAACTGTTTTTT; clone_size: NA; d_call: NA; j_call: TRBJ1-4; v_call: TRBV21-1
cdr3_aa: CASRQTATNEKLFF; cdr3_nt: TGTGCCAGCAGGCAGACAGCAACTAATGAAAAACTGTTTTTT; clone_size: NA; d_call: NA; j_call: TRBJ1-4; v_call: TRBV6-6
cdr3_aa: CASSQDRAQPQHF; cdr3_nt: TGTGCCAGCAGTCAGGACAGGGCCCAGCCCCAGCATTTT; clone_size: many; d_call: TRBD1; j_call: TRBJ1-5; v_call: TRBV12-3/TRBV12-4
cdr3_aa: CSAAGAYEQYF; cdr3_nt: TGCAGTGCTGCAGGGGCCTACGAGCAGTACTTC; clone_size: NA; d_call: NA; j_call: TRBJ2-7; v_call: TRBV20-1
cdr3_aa: CASSPRTSGGPATQYF; cdr3_nt: TGTGCCAGCAGCCCAAGGACTAGCGGGGGGCCCGCAACCCAGTACTTC; clone_size: few; d_call: TRBD2; j_call: TRBJ2-5; v_call: TRBV7-6
cdr3_aa: CASSGRGAATDTQYF; cdr3_nt: TGTGCCAGTAGCGGCCGGGGGGCGGCCACAGATACGCAGTATTTT; clone_size: NA; d_call: NA; j_call: TRBJ2-3; v_call: TRBV19
cdr3_aa: CASSPGQGPSPLHF; cdr3_nt: TGTGCCAGCAGTCCGGGACAGGGCCCCTCACCCCTCCACTTT; clone_size: NA; d_call: TRBD1; j_call: TRBJ1-6; v_call: TRBV6-4
cdr3_aa: CASSAPTGYNSPLHF; cdr3_nt: TGTGCCAGCAGCGCCCCGACAGGTTATAATTCACCCCTCCACTTT; clone_size: NA; d_call: NA; j_call: TRBJ1-6; v_call: TRBV9